This is a list of T cell receptor beta chains from one sample in a study of blood T cell repertoires in COVID-19. Only in-frame clones appear in the TCRdb table, and some are missing; sequencing was by immunoSEQ multiplex PCR. This table has 200,000 or so clones, 88% appearing once. Sequencing was done on a sample of PBMCs or T cells enriched from blood (not recorded which). The receptors here all came from a woman between 35 and 50 years old with acute COVID-19. Both conserved end residues are part of each CDR3. Each record gives: D gene, J gene, V gene, clone size, CDR3 protein, CDR3 DNA. A D gene is named only where the DNA matches it firmly. Not every row has a clone size; where given, it reads once, few, many or a size class.

. TRBJ2-2 TRBV7-2 . CASSLVSAGTGELFF TGTGCCAGCAGCTTAGTCAGCGCCGGCACCGGGGAGCTGTTTTTT
TRBD2 TRBJ2-5 TRBV24-1 once CATSDTRLAGGETQYF TGTGCCACCAGTGACACCCGACTAGCGGGAGGAGAGACCCAGTACTTC
. TRBJ1-4 TRBV30 once CAWNVRTGFELFF TGTGCCTGGAACGTACGGACGGGATTCGAGCTGTTTTTT
. TRBJ2-7 TRBV15 once CATSRDRWEVQYF TGTGCCACCAGCAGAGATCGGTGGGAGGTGCAGTACTTC
. TRBJ2-5 TRBV6-5 once CASSLGRGAWETQYF TGTGCCAGCAGTTTGGGACGGGGGGCGTGGGAGACCCAGTACTTC
. TRBJ2-3 TRBV7-2 once CASSRGPEDTQYF TGTGCCAGCAGCCGTGGCCCGGAGGATACGCAGTATTTT
TRBD1 TRBJ1-1 TRBV5-5 . CASSLDRGTEAFF TGTGCCAGCAGCTTGGACAGGGGGACTGAAGCTTTCTTT
. TRBJ2-5 TRBV29-1 few CSVEEGAGETQYF TGCAGCGTTGAAGAGGGGGCCGGAGAGACCCAGTACTTC
TRBD2 TRBJ2-1 TRBV30 . CAWTYRGTSGTNEQFF TGTGCCTGGACCTACCGGGGGACTAGCGGGACCAATGAGCAGTTCTTC
TRBD1 TRBJ1-6 TRBV9 . CASSPTTGGVDSPLHF TGTGCCAGCAGCCCCACGACAGGGGGCGTGGATTCACCCCTCCACTTT
. TRBJ1-1 TRBV12-3/TRBV12-4 . CASSQGGYTEAFF TGTGCCAGCAGTCAGGGTGGCTACACTGAAGCTTTCTTT
TRBD2 TRBJ2-3 TRBV12-3/TRBV12-4 . CASTTGTSVYF TGTGCCAGCACCACCGGGACTAGCGTTTATTTT
TRBD1 TRBJ2-1 TRBV11-2 . CASGTGASYNEQFF TGTGCCAGCGGCACAGGGGCCTCCTACAATGAGCAGTTCTTC
. TRBJ2-4 TRBV5-4 . CASSLAPPNLAKNIQYF TGTGCCAGCAGCTTGGCCCCACCTAATTTAGCCAAAAACATTCAGTACTTC
. TRBJ1-1 TRBV6-5 . CASGGTEAFF TGTGCCAGCGGAGGCACTGAAGCTTTCTTT
. TRBJ2-1 TRBV10-1 . CASSDLQGSYNEQFF TGCGCCAGCAGTGATTTACAGGGCTCCTACAATGAGCAGTTCTTC
TRBD2 TRBJ2-1 TRBV20-1 . CSASNSGRGAEQFF TGCAGTGCTAGTAATAGCGGGAGGGGGGCTGAGCAGTTCTTC
. TRBJ2-7 TRBV5-4 few CASSLDSSNEQYF TGTGCCAGCAGCCTAGACAGTTCTAACGAGCAGTACTTC
. TRBJ1-2 TRBV29-1 few CSVAVLERGYTF TGCAGCGTCGCGGTCCTTGAAAGGGGCTACACCTTC
. TRBJ1-5 TRBV21-1 . CASSKSPRAGQPQHF TGTGCCAGCAGCAAAAGCCCCAGGGCAGGTCAGCCCCAGCATTTT
. TRBJ1-2 TRBV4-1 . CASSQEKPAGHGYTF TGCGCCAGCAGCCAAGAAAAGCCAGCGGGGCATGGCTACACCTTC
. TRBJ2-2 TRBV5-4 . CASSFDRELFF TGTGCCAGCAGCTTTGACAGGGAGCTGTTTTTT
. TRBJ2-2 TRBV9 . CASSARDRLNTGELFF TGTGCCAGCAGCGCGCGGGACAGACTAAACACCGGGGAGCTGTTTTTT
. TRBJ2-5 TRBV7-2 . CASSFLEGRTQYF TGTGCCAGCAGCTTCCTGGAGGGGCGGACCCAGTACTTC
. TRBJ1-2 TRBV6-2/TRBV6-3 . CASSSLALRYGYTF TGTGCCAGCAGCTCCCTCGCGTTACGCTATGGCTACACCTTC
. TRBJ1-4 TRBV4-3 few CASSQDVSPGEKLFF TGCGCCAGCAGCCAAGATGTGAGTCCGGGTGAAAAACTGTTTTTT
. TRBJ2-5 TRBV10-1 . CASSGGEKETQYF TGCGCCAGCAGTGGGGGGGAAAAAGAGACCCAGTACTTC
. TRBJ2-2 TRBV19 . CATTKGGTVITGELFF TGTGCCACCACGAAAGGGGGGACAGTAATAACCGGGGAGCTGTTTTTT
. TRBJ1-3 TRBV5-1 few CASSSYGTGGNTIYF TGCGCCAGCAGCTCCTATGGGACTGGAGGAAACACCATATATTTT
. TRBJ1-1 TRBV2 . CASSVDGAGAFF TGTGCCAGCAGTGTAGATGGGGCAGGGGCTTTCTTT
. TRBJ1-1 TRBV3-1/TRBV3-2 once CASSQGWGGVTEAFF TGTGCCAGCAGCCAAGGTTGGGGGGGGGTCACTGAAGCTTTCTTT
TRBD1 TRBJ1-5 TRBV28 once CASSLFGQGGMLSQHF TGTGCCAGCAGTTTATTCGGACAGGGTGGGATGTTGTCCCAGCATTTT
TRBD1 TRBJ1-5 TRBV7-2 . CASSFYGTGNQPQHF TGTGCCAGCAGCTTTTATGGGACAGGGAATCAGCCCCAGCATTTT
TRBD1 TRBJ1-6 TRBV27 . CASSWGTGAGGSPLHF TGTGCCAGCAGTTGGGGGACAGGGGCAGGTGGTTCACCCCTCCACTTT
TRBD1 TRBJ2-7 TRBV27 . CASSVYRGSYEQYF TGTGCCAGCAGTGTTTACAGGGGCTCCTACGAGCAGTACTTC
TRBD1 TRBJ1-1 TRBV4-3 . CASSQALQGAWNTEAFF TGCGCCAGCAGCCAAGCCCTACAGGGGGCGTGGAACACTGAAGCTTTCTTT
. TRBJ1-6 TRBV7-6 . CASSRQRHNSPLHF TGTGCCAGCAGCCGACAGCGACATAATTCACCCCTCCACTTT
. TRBJ2-3 TRBV30 . CAWSVPRTNFAPDTQYF TGTGCCTGGAGTGTACCCCGGACTAACTTCGCCCCAGATACGCAGTATTTT
. TRBJ1-2 TRBV7-2 . CASSSSWTVPFNYGYTF TGTGCCAGCAGCTCCTCGTGGACAGTCCCTTTTAACTATGGCTACACCTTC
. TRBJ1-2 TRBV12-5 . CASGLHRTMEGYTF TGTGCTAGTGGTTTGCACAGGACTATGGAGGGCTACACCTTC
. TRBJ2-5 TRBV27 . CASSYNSLGTKETQYF TGTGCCAGCAGTTACAATTCCCTCGGGACAAAAGAGACCCAGTACTTC
. TRBJ2-7 TRBV27 . CASRTGTYEQYF TGTGCCAGCAGAACCGGGACCTACGAGCAGTACTTC
. TRBJ2-3 TRBV2 . CASSIQTLSTDTQYF TGTGCCAGCAGCATACAGACACTTAGCACAGATACGCAGTATTTT
TRBD2 TRBJ2-5 TRBV5-8 once CASSLGLAGGETQYF TGTGCCAGCAGCTTGGGCCTAGCGGGGGGAGAGACCCAGTACTTC
. TRBJ1-2 TRBV9 many CASSVEGGTGYGYTF TGTGCCAGCAGCGTAGAAGGGGGAACGGGCTATGGCTACACCTTC
. TRBJ1-2 TRBV7-2 . CASSLVGGYGYTF TGTGCCAGCAGCTTAGTTGGGGGCTACGGCTACACCTTC
TRBD1 TRBJ1-2 TRBV6-5 once CASSGDSYGYTF TGTGCCAGCAGCGGGGACAGCTATGGCTACACCTTC